A single sample gave rise to the 13 T cell receptor beta chains below, sequenced in a study of identical twins. Each CDR3 protein is one row after TCRdb ran MiXCR on the 5' RACE reads. The data hold approximately 410,000 distinct CDR3 sequences, with 18% observed a single time. Sequencing was performed on naive T cells sorted from blood. The receptors were sampled from a man between 50 and 59 years old in good health.

The table lists this clonotype with a few counts. The chain is built from TRBV20-1 and TRBJ2-3, with TRBD2 identical over 8 bases. The V gene end was trimmed by 3 bases and the J gene end by 3 bases; junction bases not matched to a gene: 11. This CDR3 region has 16 residues. From germline, CDR1 is DFQATT and CDR2 SNEGSKA (reference sequence). DNA for the CDR3: TGCAGTGCTAGCCTAAACGCGGGGGGCGCTACAGATACGCAGTATTTT. It encodes CSASLNAGGATDTQYF.

As concerns this clonotype: The CDR3 does not end in the conserved phenylalanine or tryptophan, so this is likely a read error. This rearrangement joins TRBV4-3 to TRBJ1-6, with a tentative D call TRBD1 (6 bases). The length of the CDR3 is 15 residues. Germline V gene data show CDR1 as LGHNA and CDR2 as YSLEER. V shed 4 bases and J shed 10 bases, with 17 bases lying between them. The chain's CDR3 is CASSPAQGSGSPLHV. The CDR3, as DNA: TGCGCCAGCAGCCCCGCACAGGGCTCAGGATCACCCCTCCACGTT.

This clonotype has only a few counts. The V gene is TRBV12-3 or TRBV12-4, the J gene TRBJ2-3; D gene unclear. The CDR3 is made up of 14 amino acids. The V and J ends lost 7 bases and 2 bases respectively, with 13 bases between them. For the CDR3, the DNA is TGTGCCAGCAACACCCGGGCCCCCACAGATACGCAGTATTTT. This sequence encodes CASNTRAPTDTQYF.

This clonotype was seen only a few times. This chain joins TRBV20-1 and TRBJ2-5, with D unresolved. V was pared by 3 bases and J by 2 bases, with 13 bases between. The germline V gene has CDR1 DFQATT and CDR2 SNEGSKA (reference sequence). This CDR3 spans 14 amino acids. The CDR3 protein is CSASRGRPQETQYF. The DNA for the CDR3 is TGCAGTGCTAGCCGCGGACGGCCACAAGAGACCCAGTACTTC.

This clonotype was detected a few times. V gene TRBV27 combines with J gene TRBJ2-6, with D hard to call. This CDR3 comprises 14 residues. The germline CDR1 and CDR2 sequences are MNHEY and SMNVEV (reference sequence). V lost 5 bases and J lost 1, with 6 bases in between. CDR3 residues: CASSQNSGANVLTF. The CDR3 region has the DNA TGTGCCAGCAGTCAAAATTCTGGGGCCAACGTCCTGACTTTC.

This clonotype was detected many times. The CDR3 DNA reads TGTGCCAGCATGGGAGATACGCAGTATTTT. Protein sequence: CASMGDTQYF. The gene calls are TRBV27 and TRBJ2-3; D ambiguous. The V end lost 7 bases, the J end lost 5 bases, and 4 bases lay between the germline ends. This CDR3 is built from 10 residues. Germline V gives CDR1 MNHEY, CDR2 SMNVEV (reference sequence).

The chain employs TRBV7-2 and TRBJ1-6; no definite D call. The V end lost 5 bases, the J end lost 7 bases, and 12 bases lay between the germline ends. This CDR3 spans 14 amino acids. Germline V lookup: CDR1 SGHTA, CDR2 FQGNSA. Here the CDR3 reads CASSPSGLNSPLHF. The CDR3 DNA sequence: TGTGCCAGCAGCCCCTCGGGGTTGAATTCACCCCTCCACTTT.

This clonotype turned up a few times. The V call is TRBV5-6, the J call TRBJ2-7; TRBD2 agrees at 9 bases. CDR3 size: 14 residues. Germline loops: CDR1 SGHDT, CDR2 YYEEEE. The V segment lost 4 bases and the J segment 3 bases; nucleotides outside the gene matches: 5. CDR3 in DNA: TGTGCCAGCAGCCCGGGACTAGCAGACTACGAGCAGTACTTC. Protein product: CASSPGLADYEQYF.

This clonotype was counted only a few times. V gene TRBV19 combines with J gene TRBJ1-5, with 7 nucleotides matching TRBD1. With 4 bases clipped from V and 6 bases from J, the junction kept 6 bases outside the gene matches. Germline V gene data show CDR1 as LNHDA and CDR2 as SQIVND (reference sequence). The CDR3 is 14 amino acids. The CDR3 coding sequence is TGTGCCAGTAGTAGAGGGACAGCGGTTCAGCCCCAGCATTTT. Residues: CASSRGTAVQPQHF.

The chain employs TRBV6-5 and TRBJ2-6; tentative D call: TRBD2 (5 bases). CDR3 length: 15 amino acids. Trimming cost V 1 base and J 2 bases, with 6 bases left between them. Germline values: CDR1 MNHEY, CDR2 SVGAGI. The CDR3 DNA follows: TGTGCCAGCAGTTACTTCGGGGCTGGGGCCAACGTCCTGACTTTC. This translates into CASSYFGAGANVLTF.

This clonotype was detected only a few times. The genes are TRBV18 and TRBJ1-4; the D is unclear. CDR3 length equals 11 residues. V lost 4 bases, J lost 6 bases, and 3 bases lay in between. The germline V gene has CDR1 KGHSH and CDR2 LQKENI. The chain's CDR3 is CASSRDEKLFF. CDR3 sequence (DNA): TGTGCCAGCTCACGGGATGAAAAACTGTTTTTT.

The gene calls are TRBV4-3 and TRBJ1-3; the match to TRBD1 covers 8 bases. Germline V gives CDR1 LGHNA, CDR2 YSLEER. CDR3 length: 15 residues. With V trimmed by 3 bases and J by 0 bases, 1 base remained unmatched. The DNA of the CDR3 is TGCGCCAGCAGCCAGGACAGGGCCTCTGGAAACACCATATATTTT. Residues: CASSQDRASGNTIYF.

The rearrangement links TRBV6-5 to TRBJ2-7; 10 bases fit TRBD2. CDR1 is MNHEY, CDR2 SVGAGI, per germline. The V segment lost 2 bases and the J segment 5 bases; nucleotides outside the gene matches: 6. The CDR3 is made up of 15 amino acids. The CDR3 spells CASSYTAGGLDEQYF. The CDR3 DNA follows: TGTGCCAGCAGTTACACAGCGGGAGGGCTAGACGAGCAGTACTTC.